Listed here is a single T cell receptor beta chain. Its antigen is unidentified. Time point defined: persistent/refractory GD, antithyroid drugs over 5 years with positive TRAb. There was RNA extracted from PBMCs, and the TCR library was made from it. V lost 4 bases, J lost 1 base, and 19 bases lay in between. Per the germline V gene, CDR1 is SGHVS and CDR2 is FNYEAQ. This CDR3 is built from 18 residues. Library construction for TCR beta used iRepertoire HTBI primers and Arm-PCR of CDR3 regions. From the multiplex PCR reads, TCRdb called clonotypes with MiXCR, one entry per CDR3 protein. This sample carries about half a million distinct CDR3 sequences, around a fifth of them seen once, and the ten largest clones take around 14%. The sample originates from a study of regulatory T cells in long-lasting Graves disease. General study results and limits: Gene preferences differed: TRBV28, TRBJ1-2, TRBJ2-5 in persistent cases. Blood alone, not thyroid tissue, was studied.

This clonotype originated in a female donor with Graves disease. This chain links TRBV7-6 with TRBJ1-4; D possibly corresponds to TRBD1 (6 bases). Sequenced material: peripheral blood mononuclear cells (PBMCs), taken when the disease was refractory, from a patient treated with antithyroid drugs. CDR3 in DNA: TGTGCCAGCAGCTCGCCATACAGGGATCGTAAAACTAATGAAAAACTGTTTTTT. This codes for CASSSPYRDRKTNEKLFF. Filled out from reference TRBV7-6 and TRBJ1-4, the complete variable domain reads GAGVSQSPRYKVTKRGQDVALRCDPISGHVSLYWYRQALGQGPEFLTYFNYEAQQDKSGLPNDRFSAERPEGSISTLTIQRTEQRDSAMYRCASSSPYRDRKTNEKLFFGSGTQLSVL.